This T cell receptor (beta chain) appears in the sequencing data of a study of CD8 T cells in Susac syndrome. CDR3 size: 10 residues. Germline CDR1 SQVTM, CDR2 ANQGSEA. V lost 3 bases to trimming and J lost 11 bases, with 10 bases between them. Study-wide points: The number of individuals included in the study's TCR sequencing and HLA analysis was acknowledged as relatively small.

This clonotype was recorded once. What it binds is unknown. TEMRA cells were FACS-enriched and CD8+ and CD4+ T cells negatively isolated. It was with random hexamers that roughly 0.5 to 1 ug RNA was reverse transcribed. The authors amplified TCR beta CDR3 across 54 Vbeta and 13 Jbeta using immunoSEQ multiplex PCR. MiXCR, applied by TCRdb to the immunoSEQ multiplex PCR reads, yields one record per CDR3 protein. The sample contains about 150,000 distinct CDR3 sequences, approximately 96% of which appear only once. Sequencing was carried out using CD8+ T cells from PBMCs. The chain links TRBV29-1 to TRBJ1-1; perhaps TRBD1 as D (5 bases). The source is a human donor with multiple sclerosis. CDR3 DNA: TGCAGCGTTGAGGGGGTAGGGGCTTTCTTT. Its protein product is CSVEGVGAFF.